This is a list of T cell receptor beta chains from one sample in a study of response to subunit inactivated influenza vaccine. TCRdb reanalysed the RT-PCR reads using MiXCR and keeps one entry per CDR3 protein. The profile shows 800,000 or so distinct CDR3 sequences, about 20% of them singletons. The source was PBMCs from blood, collected more than 4 days after vaccination. The receptors shown here come from a man in his fifties or sixties who received an inactivated influenza vaccine. Both conserved end residues are part of each CDR3. A D gene is named only where the DNA matches it firmly. Some rows mark clone size as missing; the rest say once, few, many or name a class of expanded clone.

v_call	j_call	d_call	clone_size	cdr3_aa	cdr3_nt
TRBV20-1	TRBJ2-2	TRBD2	.	CSAWDLLAGGLGTGELFF	TGCAGTGCTTGGGACTTACTAGCGGGGGGGCTCGGCACCGGGGAGCTGTTTTTT
TRBV28	TRBJ2-5	TRBD2	.	CASSPRTSAQETQYF	TGTGCCAGCAGTCCGCGGACTAGCGCGCAAGAGACCCAGTACTTC
TRBV28	TRBJ1-1	TRBD1	few	CASMPGGQMNTEAFF	TGTGCCAGCATGCCCGGGGGACAGATGAACACTGAAGCTTTCTTT
TRBV5-1	TRBJ1-5	TRBD1	.	CASSPTPGGVDQPQHF	TGCGCCAGCAGCCCGACTCCAGGGGGCGTGGATCAGCCCCAGCATTTT
TRBV7-6	TRBJ2-1	TRBD1	few	CASSRETTGNNEQFF	TGTGCCAGCAGCCGAGAGACGACAGGGAATAATGAGCAGTTCTTC
TRBV12-3/TRBV12-4	TRBJ2-1	.	many	CASSLSALAQFF	TGTGCCAGCAGTTTGAGTGCTCTCGCGCAGTTCTTC
TRBV20-1	TRBJ2-1	.	.	CSASGTSYSSYNEQFF	TGCAGTGCCTCCGGGACTTCGTATTCCTCCTACAATGAGCAGTTCTTC
TRBV4-1	TRBJ2-1	TRBD2	few	CASSRGLAGGPFNEQFF	TGCGCCAGCAGCCGAGGACTAGCGGGAGGGCCGTTCAATGAGCAGTTCTTC
TRBV29-1	TRBJ2-7	TRBD2	once	CSVKGLAPYEQYF	TGCAGCGTTAAGGGACTAGCTCCCTACGAGCAGTACTTC
TRBV10-1	TRBJ2-3	.	.	CASSPPGRASTDTQYF	TGCGCCAGCAGTCCCCCGGGGCGTGCTAGCACAGATACGCAGTATTTT
TRBV12-3/TRBV12-4	TRBJ2-4	.	many	CASSLGILAKNIQYF	TGTGCCAGCAGTTTAGGGATATTAGCCAAAAACATTCAGTACTTC
TRBV29-1	TRBJ2-3	.	.	CSVVGGLSSTDTQYF	TGCAGCGTTGTAGGGGGACTGTCAAGCACAGATACGCAGTATTTT
TRBV29-1	TRBJ2-7	.	.	CSVGTGPYEQYF	TGCAGCGTTGGTACAGGACCTTACGAGCAGTACTTC
TRBV29-1	TRBJ2-5	.	few	CSVGGQKQETQYF	TGCAGCGTCGGGGGACAGAAGCAAGAGACCCAGTACTTC
TRBV20-1	TRBJ2-7	.	.	CSARDPSRLEQYF	TGCAGTGCTAGAGACCCCAGCCGCCTCGAGCAGTACTTC
TRBV3-1	TRBJ2-1	.	.	CACSQGGELNNEQFF	TGTGCCTGCAGCCAAGGAGGGGAGTTAAACAATGAGCAGTTCTTC
TRBV4-2	TRBJ2-7	.	.	CASSQAHRSEQYF	TGTGCCAGCAGCCAAGCGCATCGAAGCGAGCAGTACTTC
TRBV11-2	TRBJ2-7	.	.	CASTGGYYEQYF	TGTGCCAGCACGGGCGGGTATTACGAGCAGTACTTC
TRBV12-3/TRBV12-4	TRBJ1-3	TRBD1	.	CASSLRGTGASGNTIYF	TGTGCCAGCAGCCTCAGGGGGACAGGGGCCTCTGGAAACACCATATATTTT
TRBV12-3/TRBV12-4	TRBJ2-5	TRBD2	.	CASSLDGTSGETQYF	TGTGCCAGCAGTTTAGACGGGACTAGCGGTGAGACCCAGTACTTC
TRBV20-1	TRBJ1-4	.	.	CSARGVGGNHNEKLFF	TGCAGTGCTAGAGGGGTGGGGGGCAATCATAATGAAAAACTGTTTTTT
TRBV4-2	TRBJ2-1	.	few	CASSHLAGQFLNNEQFF	TGTGCCAGCAGCCACCTCGCGGGACAGTTCCTCAACAATGAGCAGTTCTTC
TRBV10-2	TRBJ1-1	.	many	CASSEGGGTEAFF	TGCGCCAGCAGTGAGGGGGGGGGGACTGAAGCTTTCTTT
TRBV6-5	TRBJ1-4	TRBD1	few	CASSYDRGEKLFF	TGTGCCAGCAGTTACGACAGGGGTGAAAAACTGTTTTTT
TRBV15	TRBJ1-5	TRBD1	few	CATSSRDRSNQPQHF	TGTGCCACCAGCAGCCGGGACAGGTCCAATCAGCCCCAGCATTTT
TRBV20-1	TRBJ2-3	.	.	CSAIYRAREDTQYF	TGCAGTGCTATCTACAGGGCGCGGGAAGATACGCAGTATTTT
TRBV5-1	TRBJ2-3	TRBD1	few	CASSSPGQPADTQYF	TGCGCCAGCAGCTCGCCGGGACAGCCGGCAGATACGCAGTATTTT
TRBV6-2/TRBV6-3	TRBJ2-1	TRBD2	few	CASSYGTSGRNEQFF	TGTGCCAGCAGTTACGGGACTAGCGGGAGAAATGAGCAGTTCTTC
TRBV10-3	TRBJ1-6	.	.	CAIQGMGYNSPLHF	TGTGCCATCCAAGGGATGGGGTATAATTCACCCCTCCACTTT
TRBV10-3	TRBJ2-1	TRBD1	.	CAISAGGQGFNEQFF	TGTGCCATCAGTGCTGGGGGACAGGGGTTCAATGAGCAGTTCTTC
TRBV10-3	TRBJ1-2	.	few	CAISVGRGNYGYTF	TGTGCCATCAGTGTTGGCAGGGGTAACTATGGCTACACCTTC